This TCR beta chain was observed in a study of Ad26.COV2.S vaccination and SARS-CoV-2 variants. This clone was seen only once. What it binds is not known. Findings of the study overall: Participants given vaccine showed non-spike TCR breadth similar to that of placebo recipients. Assessments of TCR breadth and depth may have underestimated the total T cell responses.

Profiled with immunoSEQ multiplex PCR; TCRdb holds only in-frame clones, not every one. The data contain around 270,000 clones, approximately 88% of them singletons. Treatment denoted: roughly 19 received Ad26.COV2.S at low or high dose, single or two shots; 5 received placebo; per-sample allocation not given. Material that was analyzed had been drawn on day 63 after the first vaccine or placebo injection. V lost 0 bases to trimming and J lost 2 bases, with 6 bases between them. Germline V gene data show CDR1 as SNHLY and CDR2 as FYNNEI. The CDR3 has 14 amino acids. The sequence was collected from a person between 18 and 65 years old who received the Ad26.COV2.S COVID-19 vaccine or a placebo. Sequencing used peripheral blood, obtained in a trial of Ad26.COV2.S vaccine versus placebo. V usage is TRBV2 and J usage is TRBJ2-3; D call uncertain. CDR3 loop: CASSEAALTDTQYF. In nucleotides, the CDR3 is TGTGCCAGCAGTGAAGCGGCCCTCACAGATACGCAGTATTTT.